This TCR beta chain was sequenced in a study of blood T cell repertoires in COVID-19. Overall study context: The samples span acute and convalescent COVID-19 from the United States, Italy and Spain. T cells, B-cell-depleted T cells, or PBMCs supplied cDNA or gDNA.

Original processing methods: Reference gene primer amplification yielded estimated nucleated cell counts. Assay: immunoSEQ multiplex PCR; the TCRdb copy retains only in-frame clones and omits some. V and J calls and clone size are given by that table; D and trimming were obtained from the DNA. The table lists under 300,000 clones, 65% to 90% of them singletons, with approximately 2% in the top ten. The V segment lost 6 bases and the J segment 7 bases; nucleotides outside the gene matches: 9. Germline lookup yields CDR1 MGHDK and CDR2 SYGVNS. The CDR3 extends over 15 amino acids. The chain has TRBV25-1 and TRBJ2-3; TRBD1 aligns across 11 bases. The sample was peripheral blood. This receptor was identified in a man aged 40-55 years who had recovered from COVID-19. As DNA, the CDR3 is TGTGCCAGCAGACGGGCAGGGACAGGGGGAAATACGCAGTATTTT. As protein: CASRRAGTGGNTQYF.